These T cell receptor beta chains were read from a single sample in a study of T cell repertoires and HLA-DP antigens. Their specific antigens are unknown. TCRdb's copy holds only in-frame clones and misses some; the assay was immunoSEQ multiplex PCR. The sample includes about 110,000 clones, nearly 95% of them seen just once. Sequences were obtained from CD4+ T cells from PBMCs. Every receptor here comes from a woman between 18 and 29 years old in good health and CMV-seronegative. The CDR3 runs from the conserved cysteine through the conserved F or W. A D gene is named only where the DNA matches it firmly. Only some rows state a clone size, as once, few, many or a class for expanded clones.

once	NA	TRBV28	TRBJ2-3	TGTGCCAGCCTGGACGGGAGTACAGATACGCAGTATTTT	CASLDGSTDTQYF
few	NA	TRBV9	TRBJ1-4	TGTGCCAGCAGCGGAGGAACAGGCGGGACTAAACTGTTTTTT	CASSGGTGGTKLFF
NA	NA	TRBV7-2	TRBJ2-3	TGTGCCAGCAGCTTACTTACAGATACGCAGTATTTT	CASSLLTDTQYF
NA	NA	TRBV11-1	TRBJ2-1	TGTGCCAGCAGCTACGTGGAGGGGGGCCTTGAGCAGTTCTTC	CASSYVEGGLEQFF
NA	NA	TRBV6-4	TRBJ1-1	TGTGCCAGCAGTGGTTGGAACGGGGCGGTTTTCTTT	CASSGWNGAVFF
NA	NA	TRBV10-1	TRBJ1-2	TGCGCCAGCAGTGATTTTACCGGCTATGGCTACACCTTC	CASSDFTGYGYTF
NA	TRBD2	TRBV9	TRBJ2-3	TGTGCCAGCAGCTCCGCGGAGGGGAGGGTAGATACGCAGTATTTT	CASSSAEGRVDTQYF
NA	NA	TRBV2	TRBJ2-2	TGTGCCAGCAGATATACCGGGGAGCTGTTTTTT	CASRYTGELFF
once	TRBD2	TRBV11-2	TRBJ2-5	TGTGCCAGCAGCTTGTCTAGCGGGGAGACCCAGTACTTC	CASSLSSGETQYF
NA	NA	TRBV28	TRBJ1-5	TGTGCCAGCAGTTTACGGAGGCCTGGGGTCATAGGCAATCAGCCCCAGCATTTT	CASSLRRPGVIGNQPQHF
NA	TRBD1	TRBV5-1	TRBJ2-1	TGCGCCAGCAGCCCCCCGGGACAGGGGATTGGTGAGCAGTTCTTC	CASSPPGQGIGEQFF
NA	TRBD2	TRBV9	TRBJ2-1	TGTGCCAGCAGCGAGTCCCCTGGCGGGAGGAAAAACAATGAGCAGTTCTTC	CASSESPGGRKNNEQFF
NA	NA	TRBV15	TRBJ1-4	TGTGCCACCAGCAGAGGTTGGGAGGGGTTGAGTGAAAAACTGTTTTTT	CATSRGWEGLSEKLFF
NA	NA	TRBV10-1	TRBJ2-3	TGCGCCAGCAGTGAGTCTGCGGGTACGCAGTATTTT	CASSESAGTQYF
NA	TRBD2	TRBV19	TRBJ2-5	TGTGCCAGTAGTATGGGGTCGGCTAGCGGGACGGAGACCCAGTACTTC	CASSMGSASGTETQYF
NA	TRBD2	TRBV5-4	TRBJ2-1	TGTGCCAGCAGCTTCGGCGCTAGCGGAGTGGAGGACAATGAGCAGTTCTTC	CASSFGASGVEDNEQFF
NA	TRBD1	TRBV25-1	TRBJ1-2	TGTGCCAGTTCACAGGGGAATATAGGCTACACCTTC	CASSQGNIGYTF
NA	NA	TRBV25-1	TRBJ1-4	TGTGCCAGCGCGCACGGGGGGAGCCTGGAAAAACTGTTTTTT	CASAHGGSLEKLFF
NA	NA	TRBV18	TRBJ2-1	TGTGCCAGCTCACCGGCGGAGGGCCTCTACAATGAGCAGTTCTTC	CASSPAEGLYNEQFF
NA	TRBD2	TRBV7-9	TRBJ2-2	TGTGCCAGCAGCTCTAAGCGGGAGGGTAACACCGGGGAGCTGTTTTTT	CASSSKREGNTGELFF
NA	NA	TRBV11-2	TRBJ1-5	TGTGCCAGCAGCTTTTCATATAGCAATCAGCCCCAGCATTTT	CASSFSYSNQPQHF
NA	TRBD2	TRBV27	TRBJ2-7	TGTGCCAGCAGTTTGAGCGGGAGGGGATCCTACGAGCAGTACTTC	CASSLSGRGSYEQYF
NA	TRBD1	TRBV5-4	TRBJ1-6	TGTGCCAGCAGCTCTGACAGGGCAAATTCACCCCTCCACTTT	CASSSDRANSPLHF
NA	TRBD1	TRBV2	TRBJ2-4	TGTGCCAGCAGTGAAGTATCAGGACAGGGACGTCATCTAGCCAAAAACATTCAGTACTTC	CASSEVSGQGRHLAKNIQYF
once	NA	TRBV4-3	TRBJ2-2	TGCGCCAGCAGCCAAGGGAACACCGGGGAGCTGTTTTTT	CASSQGNTGELFF
NA	TRBD1	TRBV18	TRBJ2-1	TGTGCCAGCTCACCCGACAGGGGGCCCTACAATGAGCAGTTCTTC	CASSPDRGPYNEQFF
few	TRBD1	TRBV25-1	TRBJ1-2	TGTGCCAGCACCCGGGACAGACTGGGTGGCTACACCTTC	CASTRDRLGGYTF
NA	NA	TRBV6-5	TRBJ2-5	TGTGCCAGCAGTTACTCGTACAATGGGGAGACCCAGTACTTC	CASSYSYNGETQYF
NA	TRBD1	TRBV11-2	TRBJ1-6	TGTGCCAGCAGCGACAGGGTCGGAGGGCCCCTCCACTTT	CASSDRVGGPLHF
few	NA	TRBV6-6	TRBJ1-1	TGTGCCAGCAGTGGCGGACACAGGAACACTGAAGCTTTCTTT	CASSGGHRNTEAFF
NA	TRBD2	TRBV2	TRBJ2-7	TGTGCCAGCAGCCGCGGGGGGGGCGAGCAGTACTTC	CASSRGGGEQYF
NA	TRBD2	TRBV5-1	TRBJ2-3	TGCGCCAGCAGCTTGGGGGGTAGCGGGATATCAGATACGCAGTATTTT	CASSLGGSGISDTQYF
NA	NA	TRBV29-1	TRBJ1-2	TGCAGCGTTGACCGGGGGGAGGGTGGCTACACCTTC	CSVDRGEGGYTF
NA	TRBD2	TRBV15	TRBJ2-7	TGTGCCGTCAGCAGGGGACTAGCGGGAGCGTACGAGCAGTACTTC	CAVSRGLAGAYEQYF
NA	NA	TRBV6-5	TRBJ1-2	TGTGCCAGCAGTGTGCAGTTAAATAACTATGGCTACACCTTC	CASSVQLNNYGYTF
NA	NA	TRBV5-4	TRBJ2-3	TGTGCCAGCAGACGTGGGGGGAACACAGATACGCAGTATTTT	CASRRGGNTDTQYF
NA	TRBD1	TRBV19	TRBJ2-3	TGTGCCAGTAGTACCTGGACAGGGGCGATCACAGATACGCAGTATTTT	CASSTWTGAITDTQYF
NA	TRBD2	TRBV28	TRBJ2-1	TGTGCCAGCAGGACTCCGGGACTAGCGGGACACAATGAGCAGTTCTTC	CASRTPGLAGHNEQFF
NA	NA	TRBV4-3	TRBJ2-3	TGCGCCAGCAGCCAAGACAGGGGGGGCACAGATACGCAGTATTTT	CASSQDRGGTDTQYF
NA	NA	TRBV4-1	TRBJ2-1	TGCGCCAGCAGCCCCCCCGGTCGGGAGAAGCAGTTCTTC	CASSPPGREKQFF
NA	NA	TRBV15	TRBJ1-2	TGTGCCACCAGCAGAGCGGACATAGGGGACTATGGCTACACCTTC	CATSRADIGDYGYTF
NA	NA	TRBV20-1	TRBJ2-7	TGCAGTGCTAGAGCAACATACGAGCAGTACTTC	CSARATYEQYF
NA	TRBD1	TRBV6-1	TRBJ2-3	TGTGCCAGCAGTCCGGGACAGGGGATAGATACGCAGTATTTT	CASSPGQGIDTQYF